This TCR beta chain emerged from a study of identical twins. For this clonotype: What it binds is not known.

One entry per CDR3 protein results from TCRdb running MiXCR on the 5' RACE reads. The sample includes roughly 720,000 distinct CDR3 sequences, about 20% of them seen just once. Study-wide points: A cross-sectional statistical analysis, not follow-up of the same donors, supported the conclusions.

Trimming left V 5 bases short and J 0 bases short, with 6 bases between. There are 14 residues in the CDR3. Germline-derived CDR1 and CDR2 are KGHDR and SFDVKD. A further study also used this sample, focusing on T cells expressing NK-cell markers. As that report states: It was sorted CD3+CD56-NKG2C+, CD3+CD56+NKG2C- and CD3+CD56+NKG2C+ T cells that provided the TCR beta repertoires. An anti-gamma-delta TCR antibody was added in several experiments. It restricted sorting to alpha-beta TCR-expressing T cells.

The V and J genes are TRBV24-1 and TRBJ2-2, with D perhaps matching TRBD1 (6 bases). The sample was PBMCs. The sequence was obtained from a woman aged 18-35 years in good health. The CDR3 loop is CATSGQANTGELFF. The CDR3 bases are TGTGCCACCAGTGGACAGGCGAACACCGGGGAGCTGTTTTTT.